The sequence of this T cell receptor (beta chain) was determined in a study of shared clonotypes between healthy human individuals. This table comes from immunoSEQ multiplex PCR, and its TCRdb copy is limited to in-frame clones, with some not included. This repertoire shows 2 million to 2.5 million clones, 85% to 95% found once; its top ten account for 1.5% to 2%. CD8 cells regarded as naive lacked CD45RO, were positively chosen for CCR7, and omitted terminally differentiated effector memory CD45RA+ cells. Germline V gives CDR1 SNHLY, CDR2 FYNNEI. Germline trimming cut 4 bases from V and 8 bases from J; bases unmatched to any gene: 9. The CDR3 is made up of 15 amino acids.

The rearrangement joins TRBV2 to TRBJ1-4, with 8 positions matching TRBD1. Sequenced: naive CD8+ T cells from PBMCs. This clonotype originated in a man younger than 35 in good health. Some clones in this sample may be carry-over from other donors' samples. The CDR3 region is CASSGRTGWGEKLFF. CDR3 nucleotide sequence: TGTGCCAGCAGTGGACGGACAGGGTGGGGAGAAAAACTGTTTTTT.